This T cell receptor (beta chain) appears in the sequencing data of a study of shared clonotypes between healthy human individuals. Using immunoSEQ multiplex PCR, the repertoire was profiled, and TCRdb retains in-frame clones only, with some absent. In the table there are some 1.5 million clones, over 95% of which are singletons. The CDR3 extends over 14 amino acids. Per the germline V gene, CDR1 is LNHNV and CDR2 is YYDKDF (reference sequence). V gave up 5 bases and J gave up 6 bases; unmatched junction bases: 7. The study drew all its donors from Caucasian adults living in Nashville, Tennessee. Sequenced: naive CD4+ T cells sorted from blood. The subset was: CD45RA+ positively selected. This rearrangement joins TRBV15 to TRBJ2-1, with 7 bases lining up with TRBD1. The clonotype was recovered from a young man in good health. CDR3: CATSPGDRSNEQFF. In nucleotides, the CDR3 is TGTGCCACCAGCCCCGGGGACAGATCCAATGAGCAGTTCTTC.